Presented here are 25 T cell receptor beta chains from one specimen sequenced in a study of blood T cell repertoires in COVID-19. Assay used: immunoSEQ multiplex PCR; TCRdb lists only in-frame clones, some missing. The sample lists about 81,000 clones; about four fifths were seen once. The sequencing input was peripheral blood. The receptors were sampled from a human donor in a cohort sampled during active COVID-19.

In this sample, this clone turned up a few times. The chain couples TRBV27 to TRBJ1-5; D gene uncertain. Germline CDR1 reads MNHEY; CDR2 reads SMNVEV (reference sequence). The CDR3 is 14 residues long. V lost 5 bases and J 3 bases, leaving 11 bases between the germline ends. The CDR3 bases are TGTGCCAGCAGTAAGGACTCGTCCAATCAGCCCCAGCATTTT. Translated, it gives CASSKDSSNQPQHF.

The chain employs TRBV7-9 and TRBJ1-1; D not certain. The V end lost 4 bases, the J end lost 0 bases, and 6 bases lay between the germline ends. The CDR3 runs 13 residues. The germline gives CDR1 SEHNR, CDR2 FQNEAQ (reference sequence). CDR3 sequence reads: CASSSQMNTEAFF. CDR3 DNA: TGTGCCAGCAGCTCTCAGATGAACACTGAAGCTTTCTTT.

The chain combines TRBV11-1 with TRBJ2-7; TRBD2 is a possible D gene (7 bases). The CDR3 has 15 residues. Germline loops: CDR1 SGHAT, CDR2 FQDESV (reference sequence). V lost 5 bases and J lost 4, with 18 bases in between. CDR3 protein: CASSPLNGGRYEQYF. As DNA, the CDR3 is TGTGCCAGCAGCCCTCTGAACGGGGGGCGTTACGAGCAGTACTTC.

V is TRBV4-2 and J is TRBJ2-1; weak D call: TRBD2 (5 bases). CDR3 length: 15 residues. Germline V gene data show CDR1 as LGHNA and CDR2 as YNFKEQ. V was trimmed by 1 base and J by 4 bases, leaving 11 bases between them. CDR3 in DNA: TGTGCCAGCAGCCAAGCCCTAACGGGGTACAATGAGCAGTTCTTC. This sequence encodes CASSQALTGYNEQFF.

This rearrangement joins TRBV19 to TRBJ1-3; D is unclear. Germline CDR1 reads LNHDA; CDR2 reads SQIVND (reference sequence). The CDR3 is 15 amino acids. V gave up 7 bases and J gave up 0 bases, with 13 bases separating them. In DNA, the CDR3 is TGTGCCAGTATGGGAGTGGCACGCTCTGGAAACACCATATATTTT. Translating it yields CASMGVARSGNTIYF.

The V call is TRBV9, the J call TRBJ2-2; possibly TRBD2 for D (6 bases). With 4 bases removed from V and 5 bases from J, the gap between germline ends came to 9 bases. The CDR3 totals 13 residues. Germline V gives CDR1 SGDLS, CDR2 YYNGEE. For the CDR3, the DNA is TGTGCCAGCAGCACTCGGGGGACCGGGGAGCTGTTTTTT. Translating it yields CASSTRGTGELFF. The complete variable domain, with remaining parts taken from reference TRBV9 and TRBJ2-2, reads DSGVTQTPKHLITATGQRVTLRCSPRSGDLSVYWYQQSLDQGLQFLIQYYNGEERAKGNILERFSAQQFPDLHSELNLSSLELGDSALYFCASSTRGTGELFFGEGSRLTVL.

The chain employs TRBV7-9 and TRBJ1-2; D remains ambiguous. Germline values: CDR1 SEHNR, CDR2 FQNEAQ (reference sequence). Between the trimmed V and J ends, which lost 5 bases and 2 bases, there was a span of 12 bases. This CDR3 comprises 14 residues. CDR3 nucleotides: TGTGCCAGCAGCCGGGTCAGCCCCAACTATGGCTACACCTTC. Protein sequence: CASSRVSPNYGYTF.

The CDR3: CASSQEKLPSYEQYF. The CDR3 DNA reads TGCGCCAGCAGCCAAGAAAAACTCCCATCCTACGAGCAGTACTTC. The J gene is TRBJ2-7, the V gene TRBV4-1, with D hard to call. The germline V gene encodes CDR1 MGHRA and CDR2 YSYEKL. The V and J ends lost 0 bases and 1 base respectively, with 10 bases between them. This CDR3 is built from 15 residues.

The gene calls are TRBV27 and TRBJ2-7; tentatively, D is TRBD1 (6 bases). Between the trimmed V and J ends, which lost 5 bases and 2 bases, there was a span of 10 bases. The germline gives CDR1 MNHEY, CDR2 SMNVEV (reference sequence). This CDR3 is 13 amino acids long. The CDR3, as DNA: TGTGCCAGCAGTAGGACAGCCCCCTACGAGCAGTACTTC. Its protein product is CASSRTAPYEQYF.

The chain joins TRBV4-1 to TRBJ2-7, with D unresolved. The CDR3 runs to 15 residues. The germline V gene has CDR1 MGHRA and CDR2 YSYEKL. The V gene lost 0 bases and the J gene lost 4 bases, with 13 bases spanning the gap. In DNA form, the CDR3 reads TGCGCCAGCAGCCAAGAAACAAGCGAGCTTTACGAGCAGTACTTC. Its translation: CASSQETSELYEQYF.

The chain employs TRBV5-1 and TRBJ1-4; a weak D match, TRBD1 (5 bases). Germline V gene lookup returns CDR1 SGHRS and CDR2 YFSETQ. The CDR3 covers 17 residues. V lost 0 bases, J lost 5 bases, and 17 bases lay in between. The CDR3 coding sequence is TGCGCCAGCAGCTTGGGTCATTTAGGGGCCTGGAATGAAAAACTGTTTTTT. This translates into CASSLGHLGAWNEKLFF. Full variable domain (outside the CDR3, taken from reference TRBV5-1 and TRBJ1-4): KAGVTQTPRYLIKTRGQQVTLSCSPISGHRSVSWYQQTPGQGLQFLFEYFSETQRNKGNFPGRFSGRQFSNSRSEMNVSTLELGDSALYLCASSLGHLGAWNEKLFFGSGTQLSVL.

The table lists this clone with a count of one. V is TRBV27 and J is TRBJ2-7; no definite D call. Germline V gene sequence: CDR1 MNHEY, CDR2 SMNVEV (reference sequence). Trimming left V 4 bases short and J 0 bases short, with 16 bases between. This CDR3 has 16 residues. Here the CDR3 reads CASSSGLVPSSYEQYF. The CDR3 nucleotides are TGTGCCAGCAGTTCCGGTCTGGTTCCTAGCTCCTACGAGCAGTACTTC.

The CDR3 is CASSPGGGMKSYEQYF. Written as DNA, the CDR3 is TGTGCCAGCAGCCCGGGCGGGGGGATGAAGTCCTACGAGCAGTACTTC. The chain recombines TRBV5-8 with TRBJ2-7, with 8 bases lining up with TRBD2. V lost 4 bases to trimming and J lost 1 base; unmatched junction nucleotides: 10. Germline V gene sequence: CDR1 SGHTS, CDR2 YDEGEE. There are 16 residues in the CDR3.

The chain joins TRBV11-2 to TRBJ2-7; tentative D call: TRBD2 (6 bases). This CDR3 is 16 amino acids long. Per germline, CDR1 SGHAT and CDR2 FQNNGV. V was trimmed by 1 base and J by 0 bases, leaving 13 bases between them. The CDR3 protein is CASSLGRGYASYEQYF. CDR3 DNA: TGTGCCAGCAGCTTAGGGAGGGGCTATGCCTCCTACGAGCAGTACTTC. Supplemented by reference TRBV11-2 and TRBJ2-7, the full variable domain reads EAGVAQSPRYKIIEKRQSVAFWCNPISGHATLYWYQQILGQGPKLLIQFQNNGVVDDSQLPKDRFSAERLKGVDSTLKIQPAKLEDSAVYLCASSLGRGYASYEQYFGPGTRLTVT.

The count of this clone is one. This sample includes further DNA sequences coding for the same CDR3. The rearrangement links TRBV5-1 to TRBJ1-2; D is unresolved. Germline CDR1 SGHRS, CDR2 YFSETQ. Trimming removed 0 bases from V and 5 bases from J, with 8 bases in between. The CDR3 runs 13 residues. The CDR3 nucleotides are TGCGCCAGCAGCTTGGGGGGAGGATATGGCTACACCTTC. Encoded protein: CASSLGGGYGYTF.

J is TRBJ1-2 and V is TRBV6-5; TRBD1 matches 8 bases. V lost 9 bases and J lost 4; bases outside the gene matches: 7. The germline V gene encodes CDR1 MNHEY and CDR2 SVGAGI. This CDR3 contains 13 residues. CDR3 protein: CASLTGVGYGYTF. CDR3 nucleotide sequence: TGTGCCAGTTTGACAGGGGTTGGCTATGGCTACACCTTC.

The V and J genes are TRBV7-8 and TRBJ2-6; possibly TRBD2 for D (5 bases). CDR3 length equals 17 residues. V dropped 2 bases and J dropped 0 bases, with 11 bases sitting between them. The germline CDR1 and CDR2 sequences are SGHVS and FQNEAQ. The CDR3 sequence is CASSLRVRDSGANVLTF. CDR3 DNA sequence: TGTGCCAGCAGCTTAAGGGTTCGGGACTCTGGGGCCAACGTCCTGACTTTC.

Concerning this clone itself: Germline is not matched at one junction end, which may reflect a read error. This chain uses TRBV6-2 or TRBV6-3 with TRBJ1-1, with 8 bases identical to TRBD1. The CDR3 sequence is 11 residues long. The germline V gene has CDR1 MNHEY and CDR2 SVGEGT. CDR3 DNA sequence: TGTGCCAGCAGTTACCCCTCAGGGGGCACCTTT. Encoded protein: CASSYPSGGTF.

The rearrangement joins TRBV7-8 to TRBJ1-2; D is unresolved. This CDR3 spans 13 amino acids. The V gene's germline CDR1 is SGHVS and CDR2 FQNEAQ. V dropped 0 bases and J dropped 8 bases, with 10 bases sitting between them. The CDR3 reads CASSLAPGSGYTF. DNA of the CDR3: TGTGCCAGCAGCTTAGCTCCGGGGAGCGGCTACACCTTC. Full variable domain (outside the CDR3, taken from reference TRBV7-8 and TRBJ1-2): GAGVSQSPRYKVAKRGQDVALRCDPISGHVSLFWYQQALGQGPEFLTYFQNEAQLDKSGLPSDRFFAERPEGSVSTLKIQRTQQEDSAVYLCASSLAPGSGYTFGSGTRLTVV.

The gene calls are TRBV7-8 and TRBJ1-1; D remains unclear. The V end was cut by 5 bases, the J end by 1 base, with 8 bases between. Germline loops: CDR1 SGHVS, CDR2 FQNEAQ. The CDR3 has 13 residues. The CDR3 bases are TGTGCCAGCAGCCTCGACACGAACACTGAAGCTTTCTTT. This encodes CASSLDTNTEAFF.

This clone appeared once. The chain is built from TRBV2 and TRBJ1-2; a weak D match, TRBD1 (6 bases). The CDR3 sequence is 15 residues long. Trimming cost V 1 base and J 2 bases, with 11 bases left between them. Germline assignment: CDR1 SNHLY and CDR2 FYNNEI. The CDR3 DNA sequence: TGTGCCAGCAGTGAAGAACAGGGCCCAAACTATGGCTACACCTTC. This encodes CASSEEQGPNYGYTF. The full variable domain, rest sourced from reference TRBV2 and TRBJ1-2, is EPEVTQTPSHQVTQMGQEVILRCVPISNHLYFYWYRQILGQKVEFLVSFYNNEISEKSEIFDDQFSVERPDGSNFTLKIRSTKLEDSAMYFCASSEEQGPNYGYTFGSGTRLTVV.

This chain connects TRBV19 to TRBJ1-2, with D perhaps matching TRBD1 (6 bases). The CDR3 spans 11 residues. V lost 7 bases, J lost 4 bases, and 7 bases lay in between. Germline assignment: CDR1 LNHDA and CDR2 SQIVND (reference sequence). Here the CDR3 DNA reads TGTGCCAGTAAGGACAGCTATGGCTACACCTTC. This gives the protein CASKDSYGYTF. The full variable domain, with the rest looked up from reference TRBV19 and TRBJ1-2, is DGGITQSPKYLFRKEGQNVTLSCEQNLNHDAMYWYRQDPGQGLRLIYYSQIVNDFQKGDIAEGYSVSREKKESFPLTVTSAQKNPTAFYLCASKDSYGYTFGSGTRLTVV.

This clone was picked up one time. The CDR3 nucleotides are TGCGCCAGCAGCATTAAAGGGACAGGGGACTACGAGCAGTACTTC. This sequence encodes CASSIKGTGDYEQYF. The chain combines TRBV5-1 with TRBJ2-7; 10 positions match TRBD1. Germline CDR1 is SGHRS and CDR2 is YFSETQ. With 4 bases clipped from V and 3 bases from J, the junction kept 7 bases outside the gene matches. This CDR3 has 15 residues.

The rearrangement joins TRBV12-3 or TRBV12-4 to TRBJ2-7; TRBD1 is a possible D gene (6 bases). V was shortened by 2 bases and J by 5 bases, with 7 bases between the two germline ends. The CDR3 is 12 amino acids. CDR3 region: CASSLTGHEQYF. In DNA, the CDR3 is TGTGCCAGCAGTTTAACAGGGCACGAGCAGTACTTC.

A note on this clone: The sample carries other DNA sequences with the same CDR3. The chain has TRBV5-1 and TRBJ2-1; 15 nucleotides align to TRBD2. Germline V gives CDR1 SGHRS, CDR2 YFSETQ. The CDR3 sequence is 18 residues long. Losses at the gene ends were 4 bases for V and 0 bases for J; bases not matched to a gene: 5. The DNA of the CDR3 is TGCGCCAGCAGCCCCGGGACTAGCGGGGGGAGCTCCTACAATGAGCAGTTCTTC. Translated, it gives CASSPGTSGGSSYNEQFF.